These 14 T cell receptor beta chains originate from one sample sequenced in a study of response to subunit inactivated influenza vaccine. TCRdb reanalysed the RT-PCR reads using MiXCR and keeps one entry per CDR3 protein. The data show some 800,000 distinct CDR3 sequences, 21% seen once. The sequences come from PBMCs from blood, collected more than 4 days after vaccination. The receptors originated from a man aged 45-65 years who received an inactivated influenza vaccine.

This clonotype was seen ten or more times. The chain has TRBV20-1 and TRBJ2-1; 12 nucleotides align to TRBD1. Germline V gives CDR1 DFQATT, CDR2 SNEGSKA (reference sequence). CDR3 size: 14 residues. The trim removed 3 bases at V and 12 bases at J, leaving 9 bases unmatched. The DNA for the CDR3 is TGCAGTGCTAGTGTGGGGACAGGGGGCGCCGGGCAGTTCTTC. As protein: CSASVGTGGAGQFF.

The chain links TRBV4-3 to TRBJ2-7; 7 bases map to TRBD1. The germline V gene encodes CDR1 LGHNA and CDR2 YSLEER. V gave up 2 bases and J gave up 3 bases; unmatched junction bases: 7. This CDR3 region has 15 residues. The CDR3 DNA follows: TGCGCCAGCAGCCAAAACAGGGGAGAGTACTACGAGCAGTACTTC. Its translation: CASSQNRGEYYEQYF.

This clonotype came up many times. This CDR3 is CAISAFKENLDTQYF. The DNA of the CDR3 is TGTGCCATCAGTGCGTTTAAGGAGAATCTAGATACGCAGTATTTT. The rearrangement joins TRBV10-3 to TRBJ2-3; D is unclear. This CDR3 has 15 amino acids. Per the germline V gene, CDR1 is ENHRY and CDR2 is SYGVKD. The V end was cut by 4 bases, the J end by 5 bases, with 16 bases between.

This clonotype was seen more than once but under ten times. This rearrangement joins TRBV4-1 to TRBJ2-7; 8 nucleotides align to TRBD1. The CDR3 runs to 18 residues. V was clipped by 3 bases and J by 3 bases; unmatched bases: 16. Germline CDR1 reads MGHRA; CDR2 reads YSYEKL. CDR3 DNA sequence: TGCGCCAGCAGCCAGGAAAGTTTGTCGACAGGGGTTAACTACGAGCAGTACTTC. It encodes CASSQESLSTGVNYEQYF.

This clonotype has just a few counts. V is TRBV2 and J is TRBJ2-1; the match to TRBD2 covers 9 bases. This CDR3 region has 15 residues. Germline V gives CDR1 SNHLY, CDR2 FYNNEI. The V and J ends lost 6 bases and 3 bases, in that order; junction bases with no gene match: 6. CDR3 in DNA: TGTGCCAGCAGAGAGGGACTAGCCGTCTACAATGAGCAGTTCTTC. This gives the protein CASREGLAVYNEQFF.

This clonotype has just a few counts. CDR3 amino acids: CASSPRPAEQFF. The CDR3 DNA reads as TGTGCCAGCAGCCCGCGACCCGCTGAGCAGTTCTTC. V is TRBV3-1 and J is TRBJ2-1, with D unresolved. Looked up from germline, CDR1 is LGHDT and CDR2 is YNNKEL (reference sequence). V gave up 4 bases and J gave up 9 bases, with 10 bases separating them. This CDR3 is 12 amino acids long.

This clonotype came up a few times. The chain combines TRBV6-5 with TRBJ2-1, with a possible D match to TRBD2 (5 bases). CDR3 length equals 15 residues. The V end lost 4 bases, the J end lost 6 bases, and 16 bases lay between the germline ends. The germline CDR1 and CDR2 sequences are MNHEY and SVGAGI. The CDR3 reads CASSLLVSGSNEQFF. In DNA form, the CDR3 reads TGTGCCAGCAGTTTACTTGTTAGTGGGAGCAATGAGCAGTTCTTC.

This clonotype was observed many times. The chain joins TRBV11-2 to TRBJ2-3; tentatively, D is TRBD2 (5 bases). The CDR3 sequence is 18 residues long. CDR1 is SGHAT and CDR2 is FQNNGV in the germline V gene. Trimming stripped 2 bases from V and 5 bases from J, with 23 bases between. The CDR3 reads CASSLRGLGGSVRDTQYF. The CDR3 region has the DNA TGTGCCAGCAGCTTAAGAGGATTGGGTGGGAGTGTGAGAGATACGCAGTATTTT.

This clonotype was seen more than once but under ten times. This CDR3 reads CASSVAGLAGVGEQFF. The DNA of the CDR3 is TGTGCCAGCAGCGTAGCGGGACTAGCGGGAGTGGGTGAGCAGTTCTTC. The chain recombines TRBV9 with TRBJ2-1, with 14 positions matching TRBD2. Germline lookup yields CDR1 SGDLS and CDR2 YYNGEE. V dropped 0 bases and J dropped 9; count of bases not matched to a gene: 5. The length of the CDR3 is 16 residues.

V usage is TRBV7-7 and J usage is TRBJ2-7; perhaps TRBD2 as D (5 bases). V shed 1 base and J shed 7 bases, with 11 bases lying between them. Germline CDR1 SSHAT, CDR2 FNYEAQ (reference sequence). The CDR3 length is 13 residues. The CDR3, as DNA: TGTGCCAGCAGCTTAGGCGAGGAGGCAGAGCAGTACTTC. Translation gives CASSLGEEAEQYF.

The chain uses TRBV20-1 and TRBJ2-7; 8 bases match TRBD2. V lost 5 bases and J lost 4; bases outside the gene matches: 10. Germline V gene lookup returns CDR1 DFQATT and CDR2 SNEGSKA (reference sequence). The CDR3 totals 14 residues. The CDR3 here is CSAELGTSLYEQYF. CDR3 sequence (DNA): TGCAGTGCTGAACTCGGGACTAGTCTGTACGAGCAGTACTTC.

This clonotype was seen a few times. This rearrangement joins TRBV5-4 to TRBJ1-1; D is unresolved. The CDR3 is 15 residues long. Deletions cut 1 base from V and 3 bases from J, with 13 bases between. Germline assignment: CDR1 SGHNT and CDR2 YYREEE (reference sequence). CDR3 residues: CASSLYLAGDTEAFF. CDR3 nucleotide sequence: TGTGCCAGCAGCTTGTATCTTGCGGGAGACACTGAAGCTTTCTTT.

This clonotype turned up a few times. The chain carries TRBV28 and TRBJ2-7, with D possibly TRBD2 on 5 matching bases. CDR1 is MDHEN and CDR2 is SYDVKM in the germline V gene. CDR3 length: 16 residues. V was pared by 5 bases and J by 6 bases, with 23 bases between. CDR3 protein: CASSQWELLRWGEQYF. The CDR3, as DNA: TGTGCCAGCAGTCAATGGGAGTTGCTTAGATGGGGCGAGCAGTACTTC.

V usage is TRBV27 and J usage is TRBJ2-5, with 9 bases aligning to TRBD1. After removal of 9 bases from V and 8 bases from J, the junction contained 13 bases not matched to a gene. CDR1 is MNHEY, CDR2 SMNVEV, per germline (reference sequence). The CDR3 runs to 14 residues. This chain's CDR3 is CASCRDRDRDTQYF. The CDR3, as DNA: TGTGCCAGTTGCCGGGACAGGGACCGTGACACCCAGTACTTC.